Shown below are 22 T cell receptor beta chains from a single sample sequenced in a study of stem cell transplantation in POMP-related autoinflammatory disease. Clones were read by immunoSEQ multiplex PCR, and TCRdb kept only the in-frame ones, dropping some. The sample lists about 7,200 clones, roughly 87% seen once, with 3.5% to 5% in the top ten. The source material was a CXCR5-defined cell subset from PBMCs. These receptor sequences come from a human donor in good health.

The chain links TRBV6-1 to TRBJ2-5; 12 positions agree with TRBD2. The J segment lost 3 bases and the V segment lost 5 bases, leaving 4 bases of the junction unmatched. Germline V gene lookup returns CDR1 MNHNS and CDR2 SASEGT. This CDR3 has 15 amino acids. The CDR3 DNA sequence: TGTGCCAGCAGTAAGACTAGCGGGGGAGAAGAGACCCAGTACTTC. Protein sequence: CASSKTSGGEETQYF.

The V gene is TRBV7-2, the J gene TRBJ1-4; TRBD1 might be the D (5 bases). The V end lost 5 bases, the J end lost 2 bases, and 12 bases lay between the germline ends. CDR1 is SGHTA, CDR2 FQGNSA, per germline. The CDR3 runs 15 residues. The DNA of the CDR3 is TGTGCCAGCAGCAACGGGAGGGGCACTAATGAAAAACTGTTTTTT. It specifies CASSNGRGTNEKLFF.

This clone was counted only a few times. The rearrangement uses TRBV5-6 and TRBJ2-7; tentative D call: TRBD2 (6 bases). The CDR3 contains 13 residues. The V and J ends lost 2 bases and 6 bases respectively, with 12 bases between them. Germline CDR1 SGHDT, CDR2 YYEEEE. The CDR3 sequence: CASSFRGTSEQYF. The CDR3 DNA follows: TGTGCCAGCAGCTTCCGGGGGACCAGCGAGCAGTACTTC.

The rearrangement uses TRBV4-3 and TRBJ2-3, with TRBD1 as a possible D gene (6 bases). Germline loops: CDR1 LGHNA, CDR2 YSLEER. CDR3 length equals 16 residues. V dropped 0 bases and J dropped 1 base, with 11 bases sitting between them. The CDR3 loop reads CASSQDMGAGTDTQYF. The DNA for the CDR3 is TGCGCCAGCAGCCAAGATATGGGGGCGGGCACAGATACGCAGTATTTT.

The genes are TRBV9 and TRBJ2-3; D gene uncertain. Germline CDR1 SGDLS, CDR2 YYNGEE. V gave up 0 bases and J gave up 0 bases, with 8 bases separating them. The CDR3 is 15 amino acids. The CDR3 is CASSVGPVSTDTQYF. DNA for the CDR3: TGTGCCAGCAGCGTAGGTCCCGTTAGCACAGATACGCAGTATTTT. Full variable domain (remainder filled in from reference TRBV9 and TRBJ2-3): DSGVTQTPKHLITATGQRVTLRCSPRSGDLSVYWYQQSLDQGLQFLIQYYNGEERAKGNILERFSAQQFPDLHSELNLSSLELGDSALYFCASSVGPVSTDTQYFGPGTRLTVL.

This clone was recorded once. The V gene is TRBV9, the J gene TRBJ2-5, with TRBD2 as a possible D gene (6 bases). The V gene lost 3 bases and the J gene lost 1 base, with 13 bases spanning the gap. Germline loops: CDR1 SGDLS, CDR2 YYNGEE. This CDR3 is 15 amino acids long. The CDR3 protein is CASSGTSSAQETQYF. CDR3 in DNA: TGTGCCAGCAGCGGAACTAGCTCTGCCCAAGAGACCCAGTACTTC.

This clone appeared once. J is TRBJ1-5 and V is TRBV27, with TRBD1 identical over 9 bases. Germline assignment: CDR1 MNHEY and CDR2 SMNVEV (reference sequence). This CDR3 is 16 amino acids long. V lost 5 bases to trimming and J lost 7 bases; unmatched junction nucleotides: 12. The CDR3 sequence: CASSPGHGQGWQPQHF. CDR3 bases: TGTGCCAGCAGTCCCGGCCACGGACAGGGGTGGCAGCCCCAGCATTTT.

The chain uses TRBV6-5 and TRBJ1-5; D is undetermined. CDR1 is MNHEY and CDR2 is SVGAGI in the germline V gene. The V and J ends lost 6 bases and 0 bases respectively, with 9 bases between them. The CDR3 has 14 amino acids. DNA of the CDR3: TGTGCCAGCAGGATGGACGATAGCAATCAGCCCCAGCATTTT. This codes for CASRMDDSNQPQHF.

The chain joins TRBV5-4 to TRBJ1-2; D possibly corresponds to TRBD1 (6 bases). The CDR3 covers 15 residues. Germline V CDR1 and CDR2: SGHNT, YYREEE (reference sequence). V lost 0 bases to trimming and J lost 4 bases, with 13 bases between them. CDR3 bases: TGTGCCAGCAGCTTGGGCGGGGGCGAGCCCTATGGCTACACCTTC. Protein sequence: CASSLGGGEPYGYTF.

The V and J genes are TRBV7-2 and TRBJ2-2, with a tentative D call TRBD1 (6 bases). The length of the CDR3 is 14 residues. CDR1 is SGHTA and CDR2 is FQGNSA in the germline V gene. Trimming removed 4 bases from V and 6 bases from J, with 12 bases in between. The DNA for the CDR3 is TGTGCCAGCAGCTCGGACAGACCTGCCGGGGAGCTGTTTTTT. Translating it yields CASSSDRPAGELFF.

J is TRBJ2-7 and V is TRBV7-2; 8 nucleotides align to TRBD1. The ends lost 8 bases at V and 5 bases at J; junction bases unmatched: 11. The CDR3 runs 14 residues. Germline V lookup: CDR1 SGHTA, CDR2 FQGNSA. CDR3 nucleotide sequence: TGTGCCAGCGTAGAGCGGAGACAGGGGCACGAGCAGTACTTC. This codes for CASVERRQGHEQYF.

The chain has TRBV27 and TRBJ1-2, with TRBD1 matching 7 bases. This CDR3 has 14 residues. CDR1 is MNHEY, CDR2 SMNVEV, per germline (reference sequence). Trimming removed 6 bases from V and 3 bases from J; junction bases left unmatched: 7. The CDR3 DNA reads TGTGCCAGCAGGAACAGGGGCGGAGACTATGGCTACACCTTC. Translating gives CASRNRGGDYGYTF.

The chain is built from TRBV6-5 and TRBJ1-1, with D uncertain. Germline V CDR1 and CDR2: MNHEY, SVGAGI. This CDR3 comprises 14 residues. V lost 0 bases, J lost 1 base, and 6 bases lay in between. CDR3 sequence: CASSYSKGNTEAFF. The DNA of the CDR3 is TGTGCCAGCAGTTACTCGAAAGGGAACACTGAAGCTTTCTTT.

This clone appeared once. The genes are TRBV7-2 and TRBJ2-1, with TRBD2 matching over 13 bases. The germline V gene encodes CDR1 SGHTA and CDR2 FQGNSA. The CDR3 length is 17 residues. V lost 5 bases and J lost 5; bases outside the gene matches: 9. The DNA for the CDR3 is TGTGCCAGCAGCAACCCAAGGACTAGCGGGGGCAACAATGAGCAGTTCTTC. Translated: CASSNPRTSGGNNEQFF.

V and J are TRBV6-5 and TRBJ1-5; D possibly corresponds to TRBD1 (5 bases). CDR3 length: 15 residues. V lost 9 bases, J lost 2 bases, and 17 bases lay in between. In germline, CDR1 is MNHEY, CDR2 SVGAGI. The DNA for the CDR3 is TGTGCCAGTGGGAATGCGGACACTCGCAATCAGCCCCAGCATTTT. This translates into CASGNADTRNQPQHF.

This clone was recorded only once. CDR3 sequence: CAWNTGSDTQYF. Here the CDR3 DNA reads TGTGCCTGGAATACAGGGTCAGATACGCAGTATTTT. The J gene is TRBJ2-3, the V gene TRBV30; a weak D match, TRBD1 (6 bases). There are 12 residues in the CDR3. In germline, CDR1 is GTSNPN, CDR2 SVGIG (reference sequence). V was pared by 4 bases and J by 4 bases, with 9 bases between.

This clone was counted only a few times. The chain carries TRBV27 and TRBJ1-6; D perhaps matches TRBD1 (6 bases). V lost 2 bases to trimming and J lost 9 bases, with 14 bases between them. The CDR3 has 15 residues. Germline V gene data show CDR1 as MNHEY and CDR2 as SMNVEV (reference sequence). CDR3 bases: TGTGCCAGCAGTTTAGGGGGGGCCCAAGGTTCACCCCTCCACTTT. Protein: CASSLGGAQGSPLHF.

J is TRBJ1-6 and V is TRBV7-6; 9 nucleotides align to TRBD1. The germline V gene has CDR1 SGHVS and CDR2 FNYEAQ. The CDR3 is made up of 18 amino acids. V was pared by 0 bases and J by 1 base, with 4 bases of the junction left unmatched. The CDR3 protein is CASSLAGQGRSYNSPLHF. DNA for the CDR3: TGTGCCAGCAGCTTAGCGGGACAGGGAAGGTCCTATAATTCACCCCTCCACTTT.

The CDR3, as DNA: TGCGCCAGCTCCCTAGAGCGGGGAAGGAACACTGAAGCTTTCTTT. Translated, it gives CASSLERGRNTEAFF. The rearrangement links TRBV5-1 to TRBJ1-1; D is ambiguous. Germline V gene lookup returns CDR1 SGHRS and CDR2 YFSETQ. The CDR3 sequence is 15 residues long. With 7 bases removed from V and 1 base from J, the gap between germline ends came to 17 bases.

The CDR3 DNA is TGTGCCAGTAGTAGATCCGGACAGGGACTGAACTATGGCTACACCTTC. Translated, it gives CASSRSGQGLNYGYTF. This chain joins TRBV19 and TRBJ1-2, with 8 bases fitting TRBD1. The CDR3 extends over 16 amino acids. V was clipped by 4 bases and J by 2 bases; unmatched bases: 9. The germline gives CDR1 LNHDA, CDR2 SQIVND (reference sequence).

CDR3 nucleotide sequence: TGTGCCAGCAGGAGGACAGGGCTATACGAGCAGTACTTC. Protein product: CASRRTGLYEQYF. The gene calls are TRBV5-8 and TRBJ2-7; 8 nucleotides align to TRBD1. The germline CDR1 and CDR2 sequences are SGHTS and YDEGEE. The J segment lost 4 bases and the V segment lost 5 bases, leaving 5 bases of the junction unmatched. CDR3 length: 13 amino acids.

This rearrangement joins TRBV29-1 to TRBJ1-2; D remains unclear. Trimming shortened V by 0 bases and J by 4 bases, and 6 bases separated the two germline ends. From germline, CDR1 is SQVTM and CDR2 ANQGSEA. The CDR3 is 12 residues long. As DNA, the CDR3 is TGCAGCGTTGAAGACAGGATCTATGGCTACACCTTC. This sequence encodes CSVEDRIYGYTF.